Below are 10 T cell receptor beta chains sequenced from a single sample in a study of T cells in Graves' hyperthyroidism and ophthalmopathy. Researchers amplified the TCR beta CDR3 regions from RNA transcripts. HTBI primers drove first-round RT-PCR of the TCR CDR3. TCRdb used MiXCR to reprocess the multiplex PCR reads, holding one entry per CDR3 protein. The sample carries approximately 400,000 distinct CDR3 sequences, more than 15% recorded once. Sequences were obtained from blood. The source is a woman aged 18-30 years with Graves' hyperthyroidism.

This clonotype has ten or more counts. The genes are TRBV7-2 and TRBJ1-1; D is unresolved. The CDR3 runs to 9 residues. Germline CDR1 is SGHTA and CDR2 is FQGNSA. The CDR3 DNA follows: TGTTCCGTGAACACTGAAGCTTTCTTT. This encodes CSVNTEAFF.

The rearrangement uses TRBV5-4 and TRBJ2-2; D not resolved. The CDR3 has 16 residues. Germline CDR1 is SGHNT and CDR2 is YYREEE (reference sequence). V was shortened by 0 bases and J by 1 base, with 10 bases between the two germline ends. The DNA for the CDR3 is TGTGCCAGCAGCTTGGATCCCGCCTTGAACACCGGGGAGCTGTTTTTT. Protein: CASSLDPALNTGELFF. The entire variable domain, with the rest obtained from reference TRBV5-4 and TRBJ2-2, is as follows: ETGVTQSPTHLIKTRGQQVTLRCSSQSGHNTVSWYQQALGQGPQFIFQYYREEENGRGNFPPRFSGLQFPNYSSELNVNALELDDSALYLCASSLDPALNTGELFFGEGSRLTVL.

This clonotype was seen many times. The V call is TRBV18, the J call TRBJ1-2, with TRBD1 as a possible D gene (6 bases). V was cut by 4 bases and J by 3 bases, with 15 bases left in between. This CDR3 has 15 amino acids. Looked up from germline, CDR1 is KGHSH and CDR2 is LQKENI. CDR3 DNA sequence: TGTGCCAGCTCACGTACCGGACAGACGGACTATGGCTACACCTTC. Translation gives CASSRTGQTDYGYTF.

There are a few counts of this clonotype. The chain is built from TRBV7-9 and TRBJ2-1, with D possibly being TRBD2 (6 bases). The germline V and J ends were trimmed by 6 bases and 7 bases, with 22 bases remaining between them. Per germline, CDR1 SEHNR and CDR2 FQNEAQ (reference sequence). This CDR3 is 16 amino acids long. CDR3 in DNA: TGTGCCAGCAGTTCCTTTCGGGAGAGTCTTCGGAATGAGCAGTTCTTC. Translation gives CASSSFRESLRNEQFF.

The CDR3 here is CASSTHAGQESSYNEQYF. CDR3 coding DNA: TGTGCCAGCAGTACCCACGCGGGACAGGAGAGCTCCTACAATGAGCAGTACTTC. The chain links TRBV7-9 to TRBJ2-1; 8 bases align to TRBD1. The DNA end is more similar to TRBJ2-7, so the J call may be wrong. The CDR3 covers 18 residues. Germline V gene sequence: CDR1 SEHNR, CDR2 FQNEAQ (reference sequence).

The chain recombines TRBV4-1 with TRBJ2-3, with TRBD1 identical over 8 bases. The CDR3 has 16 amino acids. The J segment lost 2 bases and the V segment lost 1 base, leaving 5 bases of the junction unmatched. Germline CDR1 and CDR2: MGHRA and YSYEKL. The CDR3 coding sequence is TGCGCCAGCAGCCAAGGGACAGGGATGCTCACAGATACGCAGTATTTT. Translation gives CASSQGTGMLTDTQYF.

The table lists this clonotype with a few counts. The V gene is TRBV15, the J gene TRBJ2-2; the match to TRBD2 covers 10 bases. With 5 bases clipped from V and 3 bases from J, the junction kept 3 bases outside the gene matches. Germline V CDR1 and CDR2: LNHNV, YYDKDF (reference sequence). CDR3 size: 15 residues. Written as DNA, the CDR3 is TGTGCCACCAGCCTAGCGGGGGACCACACCGGGGAGCTGTTTTTT. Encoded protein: CATSLAGDHTGELFF.

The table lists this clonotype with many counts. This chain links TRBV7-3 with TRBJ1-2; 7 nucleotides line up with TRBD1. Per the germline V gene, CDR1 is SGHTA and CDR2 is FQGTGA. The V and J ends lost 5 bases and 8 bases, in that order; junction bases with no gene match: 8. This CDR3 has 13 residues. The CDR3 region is CASSRDREGGYTF. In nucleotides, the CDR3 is TGTGCCAGCAGCCGCGACAGGGAAGGCGGCTACACCTTC.

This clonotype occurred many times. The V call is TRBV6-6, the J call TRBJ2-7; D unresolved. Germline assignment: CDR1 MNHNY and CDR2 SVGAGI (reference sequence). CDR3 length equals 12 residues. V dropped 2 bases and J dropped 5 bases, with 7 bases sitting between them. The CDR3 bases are TGTGCCAGCAGTTACCGGCTCGACGAGCAGTACTTC. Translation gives CASSYRLDEQYF.

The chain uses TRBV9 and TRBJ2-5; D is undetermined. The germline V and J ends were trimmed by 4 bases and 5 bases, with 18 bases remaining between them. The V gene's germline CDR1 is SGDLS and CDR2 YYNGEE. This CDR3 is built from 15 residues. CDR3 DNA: TGTGCCAGCAGCTTAGCACATGACTTCGGTGAGACCCAGTACTTC. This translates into CASSLAHDFGETQYF.